Following are 10 T cell receptor beta chains from one sample sequenced in a study of cytomegalovirus exposure and HLA in healthy donors. A multiplex PCR was run with 60 Vbeta primers and 13 Jbeta primers. Profiling relied on immunoSEQ multiplex PCR, and the TCRdb table lists in-frame clones only, not all of them. The profile shows about 200,000 clones, approximately 85% of them singletons. The sequenced sample consisted of PBMCs. The receptors come from a girl under 18 in good health and CMV-seropositive.

The V gene is TRBV18, the J gene TRBJ1-5, with D possibly TRBD1 on 6 matching bases. Germline CDR1 is KGHSH and CDR2 is LQKENI. There are 14 residues in the CDR3. V lost 5 bases and J lost 4, with 12 bases in between. DNA of the CDR3: TGTGCCAGCTCATCGACGACAGGAAATCAGCCCCAGCATTTT. Translated, it gives CASSSTTGNQPQHF.

The rearrangement links TRBV14 to TRBJ2-2; no clear D gene. The CDR3 runs to 12 residues. V was clipped by 1 base and J by 5 bases, with 2 bases between them. Germline CDR1 SGHDN, CDR2 FVKESK. The CDR3 sequence is CASSQVTGELFF. As DNA, the CDR3 is TGTGCCAGCAGCCAAGTAACCGGGGAGCTGTTTTTT.

This chain connects TRBV5-1 to TRBJ2-1; perhaps TRBD1 as D (6 bases). CDR3 length: 15 amino acids. Per the germline V gene, CDR1 is SGHRS and CDR2 is YFSETQ. Trimming cost V 4 bases and J 2 bases, with 13 bases left between them. The CDR3 DNA reads as TGCGCCAGCAGCCGCAGACAGGATACCTACAATGAGCAGTTCTTC. This gives the protein CASSRRQDTYNEQFF. Looking up the rest from reference TRBV5-1 and TRBJ2-1 gives the full variable domain: KAGVTQTPRYLIKTRGQQVTLSCSPISGHRSVSWYQQTPGQGLQFLFEYFSETQRNKGNFPGRFSGRQFSNSRSEMNVSTLELGDSALYLCASSRRQDTYNEQFFGPGTRLTVL.

The chain employs TRBV9 and TRBJ2-2; 7 positions match TRBD2. Germline lookup yields CDR1 SGDLS and CDR2 YYNGEE. The CDR3 contains 13 residues. V lost 6 bases to trimming and J lost 2 bases; unmatched junction nucleotides: 1. The CDR3 nucleotides are TGTGCCAGCACGGGGGGTAACACCGGGGAGCTGTTTTTT. Protein: CASTGGNTGELFF.

This rearrangement joins TRBV2 to TRBJ2-3, with a weak D call TRBD2 (7 bases). Germline V gene sequence: CDR1 SNHLY, CDR2 FYNNEI. The CDR3 is 14 residues long. V shed 11 bases and J shed 2 bases, with 17 bases lying between them. CDR3 residues: CASRGAQTTDTQYF. The CDR3 region has the DNA TGTGCCTCACGGGGGGCCCAGACCACAGATACGCAGTATTTT.

The chain has TRBV9 and TRBJ2-2; D is uncertain. This CDR3 spans 18 amino acids. V was trimmed by 0 bases and J by 2 bases, leaving 17 bases between them. CDR1 is SGDLS, CDR2 YYNGEE, per germline. The DNA of the CDR3 is TGTGCCAGCAGCGTAGTGGGCAGTTTCAACTTTAACACCGGGGAGCTGTTTTTT. Protein: CASSVVGSFNFNTGELFF.

The gene calls are TRBV4-1 and TRBJ2-3; D is undetermined. CDR1 and CDR2 from the germline V gene are MGHRA and YSYEKL. With 0 bases removed from V and 1 base from J, the gap between germline ends came to 14 bases. The CDR3 extends over 17 amino acids. The CDR3 region is CASSQDRDTGGTDTQYF. DNA for the CDR3: TGCGCCAGCAGCCAAGATCGAGACACCGGTGGCACAGATACGCAGTATTTT.

Here the CDR3 reads CASSQEGTGLVQGYTF. The CDR3 DNA follows: TGTGCCAGCAGCCAAGAGGGTACAGGGCTAGTACAAGGCTACACCTTC. V usage is TRBV4-2 and J usage is TRBJ1-2; maybe TRBD1 (6 bases). Trimming took off 0 bases at V and 8 bases at J, with 19 bases between the two ends. Germline CDR1 and CDR2: LGHNA and YNFKEQ. The CDR3 length is 16 residues.

V and J are TRBV5-1 and TRBJ2-5; 7 bases are shared with TRBD2. V trimming: 4 bases; J trimming: 6 bases; junction bases outside the gene matches: 6. This CDR3 has 13 residues. The germline gives CDR1 SGHRS, CDR2 YFSETQ. The DNA of the CDR3 is TGCGCCAGCAGCCCCGGGGAGGGACAGACCCAGTACTTC. Its translation: CASSPGEGQTQYF.

V is TRBV18 and J is TRBJ1-2; tentative D call: TRBD1 (6 bases). The germline gives CDR1 KGHSH, CDR2 LQKENI. The CDR3 sequence is 14 residues long. The V end was cut by 6 bases, the J end by 0 bases, with 11 bases between. CDR3 coding DNA: TGTGCCAGCTCGGCCGGGACAACTAACTATGGCTACACCTTC. Translating gives CASSAGTTNYGYTF.